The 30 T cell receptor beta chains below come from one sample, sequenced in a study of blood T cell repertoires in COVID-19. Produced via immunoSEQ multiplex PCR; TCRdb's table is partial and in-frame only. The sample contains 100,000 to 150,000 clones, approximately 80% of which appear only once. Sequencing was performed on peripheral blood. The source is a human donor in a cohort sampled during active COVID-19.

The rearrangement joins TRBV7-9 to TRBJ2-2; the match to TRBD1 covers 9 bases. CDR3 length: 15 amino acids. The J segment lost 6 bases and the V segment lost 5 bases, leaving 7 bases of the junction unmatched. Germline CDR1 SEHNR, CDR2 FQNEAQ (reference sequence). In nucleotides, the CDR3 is TGTGCCAGCAGCCCCGGGACAGGGTTCCCCGGGGAGCTGTTTTTT. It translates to CASSPGTGFPGELFF. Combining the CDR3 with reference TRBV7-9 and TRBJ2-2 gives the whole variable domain DTGVSQNPRHKITKRGQNVTFRCDPISEHNRLYWYRQTLGQGPEFLTYFQNEAQLEKSRLLSDRFSAERPKGSFSTLEIQRTEQGDSAMYLCASSPGTGFPGELFFGEGSRLTVL.

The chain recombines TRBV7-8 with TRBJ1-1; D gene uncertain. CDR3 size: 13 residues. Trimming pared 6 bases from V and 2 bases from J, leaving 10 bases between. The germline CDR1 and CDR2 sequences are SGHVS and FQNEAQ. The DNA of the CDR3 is TGTGCCAGCAGTACTAGGAGAAACACTGAAGCTTTCTTT. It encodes CASSTRRNTEAFF.

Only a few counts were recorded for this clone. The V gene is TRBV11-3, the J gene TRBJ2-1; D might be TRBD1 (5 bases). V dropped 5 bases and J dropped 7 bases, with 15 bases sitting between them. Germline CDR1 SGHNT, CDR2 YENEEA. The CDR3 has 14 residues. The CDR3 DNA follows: TGTGCCAGCAGCCGATTCAGGGATTCTAATGAGCAGTTCTTC. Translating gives CASSRFRDSNEQFF.

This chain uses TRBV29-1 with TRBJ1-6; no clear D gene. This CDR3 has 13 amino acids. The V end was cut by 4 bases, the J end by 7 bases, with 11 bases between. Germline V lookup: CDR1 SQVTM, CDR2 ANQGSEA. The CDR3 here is CSVASEANSPLHF. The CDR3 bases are TGCAGCGTTGCCTCGGAGGCAAATTCACCCCTCCACTTT. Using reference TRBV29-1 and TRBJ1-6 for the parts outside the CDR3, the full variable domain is SAVISQKPSRDICQRGTSLTIQCQVDSQVTMMFWYRQQPGQSLTLIATANQGSEATYESGFVIDKFPISRPNLTFSTLTVSNMSPEDSSIYLCSVASEANSPLHFGNGTRLTVT.

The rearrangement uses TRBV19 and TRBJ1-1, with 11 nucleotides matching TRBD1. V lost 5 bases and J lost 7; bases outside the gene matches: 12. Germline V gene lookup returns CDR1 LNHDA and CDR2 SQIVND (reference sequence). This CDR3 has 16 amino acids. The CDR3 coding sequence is TGTGCCAGTAGTTTGGGGGTAGGACAGGGGGCTAATGAAGCTTTCTTT. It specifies CASSLGVGQGANEAFF.

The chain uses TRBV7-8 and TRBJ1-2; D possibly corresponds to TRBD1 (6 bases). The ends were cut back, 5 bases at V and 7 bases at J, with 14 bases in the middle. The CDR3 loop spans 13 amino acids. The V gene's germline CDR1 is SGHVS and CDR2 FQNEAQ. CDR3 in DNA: TGTGCCAGCAGCCTATCCGGGACAAGTGGCTACACCTTC. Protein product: CASSLSGTSGYTF. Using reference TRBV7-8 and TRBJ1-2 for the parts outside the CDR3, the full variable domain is GAGVSQSPRYKVAKRGQDVALRCDPISGHVSLFWYQQALGQGPEFLTYFQNEAQLDKSGLPSDRFFAERPEGSVSTLKIQRTQQEDSAVYLCASSLSGTSGYTFGSGTRLTVV.

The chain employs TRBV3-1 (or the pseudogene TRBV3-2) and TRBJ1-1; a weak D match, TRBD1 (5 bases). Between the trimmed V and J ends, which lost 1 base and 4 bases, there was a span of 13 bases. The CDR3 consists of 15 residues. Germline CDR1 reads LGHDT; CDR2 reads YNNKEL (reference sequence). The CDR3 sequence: CASSQVGWGGTEAFF. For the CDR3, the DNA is TGTGCCAGCAGCCAAGTAGGATGGGGGGGCACTGAAGCTTTCTTT.

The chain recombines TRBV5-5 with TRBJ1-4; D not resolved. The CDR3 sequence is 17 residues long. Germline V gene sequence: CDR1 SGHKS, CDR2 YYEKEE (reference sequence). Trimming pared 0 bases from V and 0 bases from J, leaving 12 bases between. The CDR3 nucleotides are TGTGCCAGCAGCTTGGCCGGGAGGATTGCAACTAATGAAAAACTGTTTTTT. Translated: CASSLAGRIATNEKLFF.

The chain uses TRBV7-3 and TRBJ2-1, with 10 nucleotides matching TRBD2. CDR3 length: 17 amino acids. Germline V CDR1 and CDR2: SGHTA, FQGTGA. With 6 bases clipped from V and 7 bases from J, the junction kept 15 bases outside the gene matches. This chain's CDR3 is CASSPQAGTSVPNEQFF. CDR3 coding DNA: TGTGCCAGCAGTCCCCAGGCCGGGACTAGCGTTCCTAATGAGCAGTTCTTC.

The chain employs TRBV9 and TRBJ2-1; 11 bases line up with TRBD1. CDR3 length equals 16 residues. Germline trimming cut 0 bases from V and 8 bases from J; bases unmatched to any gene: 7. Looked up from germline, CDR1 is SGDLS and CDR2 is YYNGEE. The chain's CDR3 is CASSVDRTGGLDEQFF. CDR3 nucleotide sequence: TGTGCCAGCAGCGTAGATAGGACAGGGGGCTTAGATGAGCAGTTCTTC. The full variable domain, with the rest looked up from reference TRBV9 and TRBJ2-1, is DSGVTQTPKHLITATGQRVTLRCSPRSGDLSVYWYQQSLDQGLQFLIQYYNGEERAKGNILERFSAQQFPDLHSELNLSSLELGDSALYFCASSVDRTGGLDEQFFGPGTRLTVL.

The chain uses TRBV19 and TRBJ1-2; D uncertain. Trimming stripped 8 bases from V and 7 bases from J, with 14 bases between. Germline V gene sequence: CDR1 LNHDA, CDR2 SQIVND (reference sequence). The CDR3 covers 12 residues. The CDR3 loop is CASSQTKVGYTF. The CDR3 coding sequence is TGTGCCAGTTCCCAGACTAAGGTTGGCTACACCTTC.

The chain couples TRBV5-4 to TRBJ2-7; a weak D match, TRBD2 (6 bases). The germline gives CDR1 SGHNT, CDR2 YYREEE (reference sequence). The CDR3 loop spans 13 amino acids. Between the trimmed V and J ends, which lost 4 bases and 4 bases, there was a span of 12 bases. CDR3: CASSQGGRYEQYF. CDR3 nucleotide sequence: TGTGCCAGCAGCCAGGGAGGACGGTACGAGCAGTACTTC. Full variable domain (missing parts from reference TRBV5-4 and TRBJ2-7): ETGVTQSPTHLIKTRGQQVTLRCSSQSGHNTVSWYQQALGQGPQFIFQYYREEENGRGNFPPRFSGLQFPNYSSELNVNALELDDSALYLCASSQGGRYEQYFGPGTRLTVT.

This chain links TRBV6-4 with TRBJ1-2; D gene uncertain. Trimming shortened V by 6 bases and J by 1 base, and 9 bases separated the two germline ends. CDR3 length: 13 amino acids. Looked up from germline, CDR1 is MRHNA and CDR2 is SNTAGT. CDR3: CASRHADNYGYTF. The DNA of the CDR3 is TGTGCCAGCAGACACGCGGATAACTATGGCTACACCTTC.

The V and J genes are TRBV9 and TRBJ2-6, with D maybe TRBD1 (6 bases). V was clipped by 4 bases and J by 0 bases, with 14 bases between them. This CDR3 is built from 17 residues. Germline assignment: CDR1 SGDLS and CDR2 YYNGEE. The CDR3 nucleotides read TGTGCCAGCAGCCCCCGACAGGTGAGCTCTGGGGCCAACGTCCTGACTTTC. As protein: CASSPRQVSSGANVLTF. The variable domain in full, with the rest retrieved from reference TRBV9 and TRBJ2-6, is DSGVTQTPKHLITATGQRVTLRCSPRSGDLSVYWYQQSLDQGLQFLIQYYNGEERAKGNILERFSAQQFPDLHSELNLSSLELGDSALYFCASSPRQVSSGANVLTFGAGSRLTVL.

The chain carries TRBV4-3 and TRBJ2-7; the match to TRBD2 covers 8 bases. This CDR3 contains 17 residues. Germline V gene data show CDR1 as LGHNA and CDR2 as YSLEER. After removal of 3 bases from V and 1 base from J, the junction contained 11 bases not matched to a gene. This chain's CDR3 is CASSQWQGVAGSYEQYF. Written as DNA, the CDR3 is TGCGCCAGCAGCCAGTGGCAAGGGGTAGCGGGGTCCTACGAGCAGTACTTC.

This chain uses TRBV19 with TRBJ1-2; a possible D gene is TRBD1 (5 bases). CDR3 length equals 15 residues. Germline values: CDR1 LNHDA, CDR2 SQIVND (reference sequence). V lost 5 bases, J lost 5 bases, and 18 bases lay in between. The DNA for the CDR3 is TGTGCCAGTAGTCAGCCGGGACGGAGGGCTTATGGCTACACCTTC. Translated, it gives CASSQPGRRAYGYTF. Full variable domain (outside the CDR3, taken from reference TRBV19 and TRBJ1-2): DGGITQSPKYLFRKEGQNVTLSCEQNLNHDAMYWYRQDPGQGLRLIYYSQIVNDFQKGDIAEGYSVSREKKESFPLTVTSAQKNPTAFYLCASSQPGRRAYGYTFGSGTRLTVV.

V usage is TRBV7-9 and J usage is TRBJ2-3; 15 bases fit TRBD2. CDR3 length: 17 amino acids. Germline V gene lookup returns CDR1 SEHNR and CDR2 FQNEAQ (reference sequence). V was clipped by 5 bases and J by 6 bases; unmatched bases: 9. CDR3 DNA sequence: TGTGCCAGCAGCCCACGGACTAGCGGGGGGGCAGCGGATACGCAGTATTTT. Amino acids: CASSPRTSGGAADTQYF. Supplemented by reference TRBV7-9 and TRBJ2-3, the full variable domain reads DTGVSQNPRHKITKRGQNVTFRCDPISEHNRLYWYRQTLGQGPEFLTYFQNEAQLEKSRLLSDRFSAERPKGSFSTLEIQRTEQGDSAMYLCASSPRTSGGAADTQYFGPGTRLTVL.

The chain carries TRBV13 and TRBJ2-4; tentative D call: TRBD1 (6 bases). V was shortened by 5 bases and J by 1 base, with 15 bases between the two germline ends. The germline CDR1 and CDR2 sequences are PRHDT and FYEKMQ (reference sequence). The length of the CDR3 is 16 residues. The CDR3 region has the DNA TGTGCCAGCAGCCCACAGGGCTTCGAGGCCAAAAACATTCAGTACTTC. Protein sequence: CASSPQGFEAKNIQYF.

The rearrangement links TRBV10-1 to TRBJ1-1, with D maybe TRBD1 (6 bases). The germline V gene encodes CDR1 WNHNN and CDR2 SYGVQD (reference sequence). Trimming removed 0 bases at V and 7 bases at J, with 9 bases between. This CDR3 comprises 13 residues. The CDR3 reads CASSESGGVEAFF. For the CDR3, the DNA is TGCGCCAGCAGTGAGTCAGGGGGAGTTGAAGCTTTCTTT.

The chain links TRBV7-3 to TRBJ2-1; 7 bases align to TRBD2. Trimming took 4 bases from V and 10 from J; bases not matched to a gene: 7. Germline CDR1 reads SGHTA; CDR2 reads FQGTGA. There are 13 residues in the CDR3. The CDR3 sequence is CASSSGGLREQFF. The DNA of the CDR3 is TGTGCCAGCAGCTCGGGAGGACTACGGGAGCAGTTCTTC.

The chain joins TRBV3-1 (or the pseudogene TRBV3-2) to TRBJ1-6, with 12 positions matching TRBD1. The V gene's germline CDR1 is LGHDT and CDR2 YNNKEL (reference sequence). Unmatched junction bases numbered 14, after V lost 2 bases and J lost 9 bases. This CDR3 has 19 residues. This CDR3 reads CASSQNPPGQGASSSPLHF. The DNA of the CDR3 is TGTGCCAGCAGCCAAAATCCTCCGGGACAGGGGGCTTCAAGTTCACCCCTCCACTTT.

CDR3 in amino acids: CATSDPAGSNTGELFF. CDR3 coding DNA: TGTGCCACCAGTGATCCGGCGGGGTCGAACACCGGGGAGCTGTTTTTT. The V call is TRBV24-1, the J call TRBJ2-2; maybe TRBD2 (6 bases). From germline, CDR1 is KGHDR and CDR2 SFDVKD. This CDR3 contains 16 residues. Trimming removed 3 bases from V and 0 bases from J, with 10 bases in between.

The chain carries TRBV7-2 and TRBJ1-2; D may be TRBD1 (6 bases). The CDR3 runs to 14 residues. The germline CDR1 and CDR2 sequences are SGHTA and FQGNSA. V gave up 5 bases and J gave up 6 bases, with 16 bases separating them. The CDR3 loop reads CASSPFGGQNGYTF. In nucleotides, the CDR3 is TGTGCCAGCAGCCCCTTCGGTGGACAGAATGGCTACACCTTC.

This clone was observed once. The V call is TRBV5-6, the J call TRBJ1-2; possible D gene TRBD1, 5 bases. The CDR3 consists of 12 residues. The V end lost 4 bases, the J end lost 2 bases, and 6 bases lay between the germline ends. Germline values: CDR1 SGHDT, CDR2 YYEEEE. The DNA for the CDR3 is TGTGCCAGCAGCGCAGGGAACTATGGCTACACCTTC. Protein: CASSAGNYGYTF.

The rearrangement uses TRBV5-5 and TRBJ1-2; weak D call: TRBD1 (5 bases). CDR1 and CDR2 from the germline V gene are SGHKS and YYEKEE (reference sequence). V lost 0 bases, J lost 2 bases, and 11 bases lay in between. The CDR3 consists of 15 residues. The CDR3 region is CASSLDGGTNYGYTF. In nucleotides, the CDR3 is TGTGCCAGCAGCTTGGATGGGGGGACGAACTATGGCTACACCTTC.

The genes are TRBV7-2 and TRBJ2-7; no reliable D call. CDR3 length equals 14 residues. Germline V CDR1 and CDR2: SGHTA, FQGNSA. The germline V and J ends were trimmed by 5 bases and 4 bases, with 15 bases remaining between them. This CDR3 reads CASSPVVSVYEQYF. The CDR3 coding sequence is TGTGCCAGCAGCCCTGTGGTTTCGGTTTACGAGCAGTACTTC.

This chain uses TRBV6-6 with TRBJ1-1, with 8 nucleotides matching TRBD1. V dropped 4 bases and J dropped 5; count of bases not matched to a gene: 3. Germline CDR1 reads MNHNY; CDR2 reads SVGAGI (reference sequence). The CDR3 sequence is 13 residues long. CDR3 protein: CASSSTGGTEAFF. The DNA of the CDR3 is TGTGCCAGCAGTTCCACAGGGGGGACTGAAGCTTTCTTT.

CDR3 bases: TGTGCCAGCAGCCGCGCCGGGCGGGAGAGAGATACGCAGTATTTT. Its protein is CASSRAGRERDTQYF. This rearrangement joins TRBV27 to TRBJ2-3; 7 bases fit TRBD2. The trim removed 6 bases at V and 5 bases at J, leaving 11 bases unmatched. Germline V gives CDR1 MNHEY, CDR2 SMNVEV (reference sequence). The CDR3 is 15 amino acids.

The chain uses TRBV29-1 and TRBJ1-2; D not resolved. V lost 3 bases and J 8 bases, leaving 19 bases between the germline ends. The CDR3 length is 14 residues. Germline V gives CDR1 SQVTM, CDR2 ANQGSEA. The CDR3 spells CSVDAGGNLGGYTF. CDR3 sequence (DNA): TGCAGCGTTGACGCTGGCGGGAACCTGGGGGGCTACACCTTC.

The CDR3 protein is CASSFLLAGGTDTQYF. CDR3 nucleotide sequence: TGTGCCAGCAGTTTCCTACTAGCGGGGGGCACAGATACGCAGTATTTT. The V gene is TRBV27, the J gene TRBJ2-3; 11 bases map to TRBD2. The V and J ends lost 3 bases and 1 base, in that order; junction bases with no gene match: 3. The CDR3 has 16 amino acids. Germline loops: CDR1 MNHEY, CDR2 SMNVEV (reference sequence).